A single sample is the source of the 15 T cell receptor beta chains below, sequenced in a study of post-analysis software for immune sequencing data. Notes on the study in general: Among about 5 TRBV segments more frequent in patients than controls were TRBV5-6, TRBV5-1 and TRBV20-1.

The antigens these receptors bind are not known. Unique molecular identifiers featured in each of the TCR beta cDNA libraries. TCRdb called the PCR reads again in MiXCR, with one record for every CDR3 protein. Of 820,000 or so distinct CDR3 sequences in the sample, about 57% are singletons; the top ten hold 4.6%. What was sequenced was blood. These receptors were obtained from a girl under 18 with multiple sclerosis.

This chain joins TRBV20-1 and TRBJ2-7, with D tentatively TRBD1 or TRBD2 (5 bases each). CDR1 is DFQATT and CDR2 is SNEGSKA in the germline V gene (reference sequence). V was shortened by 1 base and J by 6 bases, with 22 bases between the two germline ends. The CDR3 has 16 residues. The CDR3 here is CSARAYSGTLGPEQYF. The CDR3 DNA reads as TGCAGTGCTAGAGCCTATTCCGGGACCCTCGGACCCGAGCAGTACTTC.

This clonotype was recorded a few times. V is TRBV27 and J is TRBJ2-7, with D tentatively TRBD1 (5 bases). Trimming removed 6 bases at V and 6 bases at J, with 21 bases between. CDR1 MNHEY and CDR2 SMNVEV come from the germline V gene (reference sequence). This CDR3 contains 15 residues. CDR3 sequence reads: CASSHPLLGRGEQYF. Written as DNA, the CDR3 is TGTGCCAGCAGCCATCCATTGTTGGGAAGGGGCGAGCAGTACTTC.

The rearrangement joins TRBV30 to TRBJ1-2; no clear D. Germline-derived CDR1 and CDR2 are GTSNPN and SVGIG (reference sequence). The CDR3 loop spans 16 amino acids. V lost 5 bases to trimming and J lost 4 bases, with 23 bases between them. The chain's CDR3 is CAWGSSTGLARYGYTF. CDR3 DNA: TGTGCCTGGGGTTCATCCACGGGCCTCGCGCGCTATGGCTACACCTTC.

This clonotype was recorded a few times. The rearrangement uses TRBV5-1 and TRBJ2-7; weak D call: TRBD1 (6 bases). V was clipped by 4 bases and J by 4 bases, with 15 bases between them. The CDR3 is made up of 14 amino acids. The germline V gene encodes CDR1 SGHRS and CDR2 YFSETQ. The CDR3 is CASSADLQGYEQYF. CDR3 coding DNA: TGCGCCAGCAGCGCGGACCTACAGGGTTACGAGCAGTACTTC.

This clonotype was observed a few times. V gene TRBV29-1 combines with J gene TRBJ1-2; 7 positions agree with TRBD1. J was trimmed by 4 bases and V by 3 bases; bases with no gene match: 5. Germline CDR1 is SQVTM and CDR2 is ANQGSEA. The CDR3 loop spans 13 amino acids. The DNA for the CDR3 is TGCAGCGTTGAGTCGAGACAGGGCTATGGCTACACCTTC. Protein product: CSVESRQGYGYTF.

The genes are TRBV12-3 or TRBV12-4 and TRBJ1-1; D unclear. This CDR3 is built from 15 residues. V lost 5 bases to trimming and J lost 1 base, with 14 bases between them. Here the CDR3 DNA reads TGTGCCAGCAGTCCTGACCTGGTTAGGAACACTGAAGCTTTCTTT. It specifies CASSPDLVRNTEAFF.

This clonotype occurred a few times. V is TRBV9 and J is TRBJ2-7, with D perhaps assigned TRBD1 or TRBD2 (6 bases each). Germline values: CDR1 SGDLS, CDR2 YYNGEE. The CDR3 extends over 16 amino acids. The V and J ends lost 0 bases and 2 bases respectively, with 15 bases between them. CDR3 DNA sequence: TGTGCCAGCAGCGTAGGCTTCGGCGGGACAACCTACGAGCAGTACTTC. This translates into CASSVGFGGTTYEQYF. Combining the CDR3 with reference TRBV9 and TRBJ2-7 gives the whole variable domain DSGVTQTPKHLITATGQRVTLRCSPRSGDLSVYWYQQSLDQGLQFLIQYYNGEERAKGNILERFSAQQFPDLHSELNLSSLELGDSALYFCASSVGFGGTTYEQYFGPGTRLTVT.

The chain uses TRBV27 and TRBJ2-1, with TRBD2 as a possible D gene (6 bases). Trimming took off 6 bases at V and 3 bases at J, with 18 bases between the two ends. Germline values: CDR1 MNHEY, CDR2 SMNVEV (reference sequence). This CDR3 is built from 16 residues. The CDR3 here is CASSTPGRSVYNEQFF. DNA of the CDR3: TGTGCCAGCAGCACCCCGGGGAGGAGCGTCTACAATGAGCAGTTCTTC.

This clonotype showed up just once. The rearrangement joins TRBV9 to TRBJ1-4; 8 bases agree with TRBD1. This CDR3 contains 15 residues. From germline, CDR1 is SGDLS and CDR2 YYNGEE. Trimming at V came to 4 bases and at J to 5 bases, leaving 7 bases not matched to a gene. The CDR3 DNA sequence: TGTGCCAGCAGCCCCGGACAGGGCCACAATGAAAAACTGTTTTTT. Protein sequence: CASSPGQGHNEKLFF. Filled out from reference TRBV9 and TRBJ1-4, the complete variable domain reads DSGVTQTPKHLITATGQRVTLRCSPRSGDLSVYWYQQSLDQGLQFLIQYYNGEERAKGNILERFSAQQFPDLHSELNLSSLELGDSALYFCASSPGQGHNEKLFFGSGTQLSVL.

This clonotype was recorded only once. One junction end disagrees with the germline gene, perhaps due to a read error. CDR3 coding DNA: TGTGCCACCAGTAGAGGGAGAGGGGATGGGTCCTACAATGAGCAGTTCTTC. Translating it yields CATSRGRGDGSYNEQFF. The rearrangement uses TRBV15 and TRBJ2-1; D tentatively fits TRBD1 or TRBD2 (5 bases each). Germline values: CDR1 LNHNV, CDR2 YYDKDF (reference sequence). The CDR3 runs to 17 residues.

This chain connects TRBV5-1 to TRBJ1-1; the D is unclear. The CDR3 covers 14 residues. V was clipped by 4 bases and J by 0 bases, with 10 bases between them. Germline CDR1 SGHRS, CDR2 YFSETQ. The DNA of the CDR3 is TGCGCCAGCAGCCAACCTTCTATGAACACTGAAGCTTTCTTT. It yields the protein CASSQPSMNTEAFF.

The V call is TRBV2, the J call TRBJ2-1; TRBD2 matches 11 bases. The germline V gene has CDR1 SNHLY and CDR2 FYNNEI. The J segment lost 7 bases and the V segment lost 4 bases, leaving 9 bases of the junction unmatched. The CDR3 runs 16 residues. The CDR3 is CASSGFLAGGSNEQFF. As DNA, the CDR3 is TGTGCCAGCAGTGGCTTCCTAGCGGGAGGATCTAATGAGCAGTTCTTC.

The chain carries TRBV29-1 and TRBJ2-3; perhaps TRBD1 as D (5 bases). Per the germline V gene, CDR1 is SQVTM and CDR2 is ANQGSEA. The V end was cut by 6 bases, the J end by 0 bases, with 16 bases between. The length of the CDR3 is 15 residues. The CDR3 nucleotides are TGCAGCGTGGTTCAGGGCCTCTCTAGCACAGATACGCAGTATTTT. It translates to CSVVQGLSSTDTQYF.

V is TRBV29-1 and J is TRBJ1-4; a possible D gene is TRBD1 (5 bases). The CDR3 is made up of 15 amino acids. V lost 7 bases to trimming and J lost 0 bases, with 15 bases between them. CDR1 SQVTM and CDR2 ANQGSEA come from the germline V gene. The CDR3 DNA reads TGCAGCGCTTTAGGGACGGATGCAACTAATGAAAAACTGTTTTTT. The encoded protein is CSALGTDATNEKLFF.

This clonotype was observed a handful of times. This chain uses TRBV6-6 with TRBJ1-2; 7 bases are shared with TRBD1. This CDR3 spans 12 amino acids. CDR1 and CDR2 (germline): MNHNY, SVGAGI (reference sequence). J gave up 4 bases and V 8 bases, and 4 bases lay outside the gene matches. As DNA, the CDR3 is TGTGCCAGCGACAGGGCGGGCTATGGCTACACCTTC. Its translation is CASDRAGYGYTF.